Presented here are 25 T cell receptor beta chains from one specimen sequenced in a study of response to subunit inactivated influenza vaccine listed by TCRdb under 2018. Taken with the paper, the label for time point translates to: approximately 47 days after influenza vaccine administration. Receptors were amplified or captured by RT-PCR. The sequencing machine was an Illumina HiSeq 2500. In TCRdb, the public reads were trimmed at Q25 with fastp and aligned with MiXCR, with productive beta chains retained. Under each unique CDR3 protein, matching rows form one entry showing the most common genes and DNA. The sample includes approximately 480,000 distinct CDR3 sequences, with roughly 9.7% observed a single time. Approximately 12% of the sample belongs to the ten largest clones. The source was PBMCs from blood, collected about 40 days after vaccination. The receptors originated from a man aged 45 to 65 who received an inactivated influenza vaccine. Donor details come from another sample of the same person, matched by shared clones.

This clonotype was observed many times. The genes are TRBV20-1 and TRBJ1-5; D perhaps matches TRBD1 (5 bases). Germline-derived CDR1 and CDR2 are DFQATT and SNEGSKA (reference sequence). The CDR3 has 14 amino acids. Trimming took 3 bases from V and 5 from J, leaving 14 bases between them. In DNA, the CDR3 is TGCAGTGCTAGTGCCGGGGACGGATATCAGCCCCAGCATTTT. Translation: CSASAGDGYQPQHF.

V gene TRBV10-3 combines with J gene TRBJ2-2; D remains ambiguous. Trimming stripped 10 bases from V and 0 bases from J, with 12 bases between. The CDR3 extends over 14 amino acids. The germline CDR1 and CDR2 sequences are ENHRY and SYGVKD. DNA for the CDR3: TGTGCCACCCAGCAGGCGACGAACACCGGGGAGCTGTTTTTT. Amino acids: CATQQATNTGELFF.

This clonotype was picked up many times. V usage is TRBV28 and J usage is TRBJ2-3, with D perhaps matching TRBD2 (5 bases). V was shortened by 5 bases and J by 0 bases, with 15 bases between the two germline ends. This CDR3 is built from 16 residues. CDR1 MDHEN and CDR2 SYDVKM come from the germline V gene. The CDR3 DNA sequence: TGTGCCAGCAGTCCCCGGACTGGTTCTAGCACAGATACGCAGTATTTT. This encodes CASSPRTGSSTDTQYF.

In its sample, this clonotype was seen many times. The chain is built from TRBV29-1 and TRBJ2-7; the D is unclear. The V end was cut by 5 bases, the J end by 0 bases, with 11 bases between. Germline CDR1 and CDR2: SQVTM and ANQGSEA. CDR3 size: 13 residues. In nucleotides, the CDR3 is TGCAGCGTTAGTGCCCCTAGCTCCTACGAGCAGTACTTC. This codes for CSVSAPSSYEQYF.

There are a few counts of this clonotype. This sequence joins TRBV28 and TRBJ2-1, with D tentatively TRBD2 (6 bases). Germline values: CDR1 MDHEN, CDR2 SYDVKM. V gave up 8 bases and J gave up 8 bases, with 16 bases separating them. This CDR3 contains 13 residues. CDR3 sequence reads: CASVRRGGHEQFF. Here the CDR3 DNA reads TGTGCCAGCGTACGGAGAGGAGGGCATGAGCAGTTCTTC.

The chain employs TRBV4-3 and TRBJ2-7; 10 bases match TRBD2. Germline CDR1 and CDR2: LGHNA and YSLEER. Trimming removed 1 base from V and 0 bases from J; junction bases left unmatched: 6. This CDR3 is 17 amino acids long. CDR3 DNA: TGCGCCAGCAGCCAAGCCTCTAGCGGGAGATCCTCCTACGAGCAGTACTTC. The encoded protein is CASSQASSGRSSYEQYF.

This clonotype was detected a few times. The V and J genes are TRBV10-3 and TRBJ2-7; 12 positions match TRBD2. Trimming took 8 bases from V and 4 from J; bases not matched to a gene: 3. Germline CDR1 reads ENHRY; CDR2 reads SYGVKD. The CDR3 is 13 amino acids. This CDR3 reads CAIGLAGGYEQYF. The DNA of the CDR3 is TGTGCCATCGGGCTAGCGGGGGGGTACGAGCAGTACTTC.

J is TRBJ2-1 and V is TRBV6-1; 10 bases match TRBD2. CDR1 is MNHNS, CDR2 SASEGT, per germline. The CDR3 has 15 amino acids. Losses at the gene ends were 6 bases for V and 8 bases for J; bases not matched to a gene: 10. CDR3 DNA sequence: TGTGCCAGCAGGGCCTTTCTAGCGGGAGACTATGAGCAGTTCTTC. Translated, it gives CASRAFLAGDYEQFF.

The J gene is TRBJ2-3, the V gene TRBV4-2, with D possibly TRBD2 on 6 matching bases. The CDR3 covers 12 residues. Trimming removed 1 base from V and 11 bases from J, with 10 bases in between. Germline CDR1 and CDR2: LGHNA and YNFKEQ. The chain's CDR3 is CASSQARELQYF. The CDR3 DNA is TGTGCCAGCAGCCAAGCCCGGGAGTTGCAGTATTTT.

This clonotype occurred a few times. The junction departs from germline at one end; a sequencing error may be responsible. The V call is TRBV6-2 or TRBV6-3, the J call TRBJ2-7; 10 bases agree with TRBD2. The CDR3 sequence is 15 residues long. Germline lookup yields CDR1 MNHEY and CDR2 SVGEGT. The CDR3: CASSYSKSSGGVLGF. DNA of the CDR3: TGTGCCAGCAGTTACTCGAAGTCTAGCGGGGGAGTCCTGGGCTTC.

V is TRBV28 and J is TRBJ2-1; D might be TRBD2 (5 bases). Germline V gene lookup returns CDR1 MDHEN and CDR2 SYDVKM. Deletions cut 2 bases from V and 5 bases from J, with 19 bases between. The CDR3 is 17 residues long. The CDR3 coding sequence is TGTGCCAGCAGTTTAGCCTACGGGGTAGGGTATAACAATGAGCAGTTCTTC. As protein: CASSLAYGVGYNNEQFF.

This clonotype was recorded many times. This chain uses TRBV20-1 with TRBJ2-2, with TRBD2 as a possible D gene (5 bases). The CDR3 sequence is 13 residues long. V was pared by 2 bases and J by 7 bases, with 11 bases between. Germline CDR1 is DFQATT and CDR2 is SNEGSKA (reference sequence). The CDR3 DNA sequence: TGCAGTGCTAGAAAAGGACTGGGCGGGGAGCTGTTTTTT. Amino acids: CSARKGLGGELFF.

This clonotype has only a few counts. This chain joins TRBV29-1 and TRBJ2-2; no definite D call. V was cut by 4 bases and J by 0 bases, with 6 bases left in between. CDR3 length equals 13 residues. The germline V gene has CDR1 SQVTM and CDR2 ANQGSEA. DNA for the CDR3: TGCAGCGTTGTTCGGTCGAACACCGGGGAGCTGTTTTTT. Its translation: CSVVRSNTGELFF.

This chain connects TRBV12-3 or TRBV12-4 to TRBJ1-1; 7 nucleotides match TRBD1. Trimming removed 7 bases from V and 10 bases from J; junction bases left unmatched: 9. This CDR3 is 12 amino acids long. CDR3 in amino acids: CASTTWPGGAFF. The DNA for the CDR3 is TGTGCCAGCACCACCTGGCCAGGGGGAGCTTTCTTT.

The rearrangement uses TRBV28 and TRBJ2-1; 9 bases are shared with TRBD1. Germline V CDR1 and CDR2: MDHEN, SYDVKM. The J segment lost 10 bases and the V segment lost 5 bases, leaving 12 bases of the junction unmatched. This CDR3 is 15 amino acids long. The CDR3 reads CASSNLQGAKGEQFF. The CDR3 region has the DNA TGTGCCAGCAGTAACTTACAGGGGGCGAAAGGAGAGCAGTTCTTC. The full variable domain, completed using reference TRBV28 and TRBJ2-1, is DVKVTQSSRYLVKRTGEKVFLECVQDMDHENMFWYRQDPGLGLRLIYFSYDVKMKEKGDIPEGYSVSREKKERFSLILESASTNQTSMYLCASSNLQGAKGEQFFGPGTRLTVL.

A few counts support this clonotype. The genes are TRBV9 and TRBJ1-5; 7 bases line up with TRBD1. Losses at the gene ends were 0 bases for V and 6 bases for J; bases not matched to a gene: 3. There are 14 residues in the CDR3. CDR1 SGDLS and CDR2 YYNGEE come from the germline V gene. CDR3 coding DNA: TGTGCCAGCAGCGTAGGTTCAGGGGGTCAGCCCCAGCATTTT. Protein: CASSVGSGGQPQHF.

This chain connects TRBV20-1 to TRBJ2-3, with D hard to call. This CDR3 has 15 residues. V shed 0 bases and J shed 6 bases, with 16 bases lying between them. The V gene's germline CDR1 is DFQATT and CDR2 SNEGSKA (reference sequence). The CDR3 spells CSARDYRVNMDTQYF. In DNA form, the CDR3 reads TGCAGTGCTAGAGATTATCGTGTCAACATGGATACGCAGTATTTT.

There are many counts of this clonotype. This sequence joins TRBV29-1 and TRBJ2-3; 12 bases line up with TRBD2. The germline V gene has CDR1 SQVTM and CDR2 ANQGSEA. V was clipped by 6 bases and J by 4 bases; unmatched bases: 2. CDR3 size: 13 residues. CDR3 DNA: TGCAGCGTGACTAGCGGGAGCTCAGATACGCAGTATTTT. Translating it yields CSVTSGSSDTQYF.

The sample holds a few counts of this clonotype. The chain uses TRBV12-3 or TRBV12-4 and TRBJ1-5, with D hard to call. The V end was cut by 6 bases, the J end by 1 base, with 13 bases between. This CDR3 is 15 amino acids long. DNA for the CDR3: TGTGCCAGCAGCCTTTTCAGAGTAAGCAATCAGCCCCAGCATTTT. Its translation: CASSLFRVSNQPQHF.

Only a few counts were recorded for this clonotype. The rearrangement links TRBV20-1 to TRBJ2-7; a weak D match, TRBD1 (6 bases). CDR1 is DFQATT, CDR2 SNEGSKA, per germline (reference sequence). Trimming pared 5 bases from V and 4 bases from J, leaving 12 bases between. The CDR3 contains 12 residues. This chain's CDR3 is CSAGQFGYEQYF. The CDR3 DNA reads as TGCAGTGCTGGACAGTTTGGGTACGAGCAGTACTTC.

The table lists this clonotype with a count of one. The V gene is TRBV20-1, the J gene TRBJ2-3; D may be TRBD2 (6 bases). V lost 6 bases and J lost 6, with 13 bases in between. The CDR3 loop spans 12 amino acids. Germline CDR1 is DFQATT and CDR2 is SNEGSKA (reference sequence). The CDR3 spells CSAPSGGDTQYF. The CDR3 DNA sequence: TGCAGTGCCCCATCTGGGGGGGATACGCAGTATTTT.

This clonotype occurred many times. The chain joins TRBV7-2 to TRBJ2-7; D may be TRBD1 or TRBD2 (5 bases each). Trimming removed 1 base at V and 2 bases at J, with 12 bases between. Germline CDR1 and CDR2: SGHTA and FQGNSA. The CDR3 consists of 15 residues. Here the CDR3 DNA reads TGTGCCAGCAGCTTAGTCGACAGCGGTACCTACGAGCAGTACTTC. Translation: CASSLVDSGTYEQYF.

This clonotype occurred a few times. V usage is TRBV5-5 and J usage is TRBJ1-3; D not certain. Trimming stripped 3 bases from V and 0 bases from J, with 16 bases between. The length of the CDR3 is 17 residues. CDR1 and CDR2 from the germline V gene are SGHKS and YYEKEE (reference sequence). The CDR3 DNA follows: TGTGCCAGCAGCTACTCTACAGTCTACCGCTCTGGAAACACCATATATTTT. Encoded protein: CASSYSTVYRSGNTIYF.

This clonotype was picked up many times. The chain links TRBV20-1 to TRBJ2-3; D may be TRBD1 (7 bases). Germline loops: CDR1 DFQATT, CDR2 SNEGSKA (reference sequence). CDR3 size: 14 residues. Trimming removed 6 bases from V and 7 bases from J, with 20 bases in between. CDR3 amino acids: CSAPQGGAINTQYF. The CDR3 DNA is TGCAGTGCGCCCCAGGGGGGAGCGATAAATACGCAGTATTTT.

This clonotype came up a few times. This sequence joins TRBV20-1 and TRBJ2-2, with 8 bases lining up with TRBD2. The CDR3 is 17 residues long. The ends lost 0 bases at V and 8 bases at J; junction bases unmatched: 14. Germline V gives CDR1 DFQATT, CDR2 SNEGSKA (reference sequence). CDR3 protein: CSARDARSGSSPGELFF. Written as DNA, the CDR3 is TGCAGTGCTAGAGATGCTCGGAGCGGGAGTTCGCCGGGGGAGCTGTTTTTT.